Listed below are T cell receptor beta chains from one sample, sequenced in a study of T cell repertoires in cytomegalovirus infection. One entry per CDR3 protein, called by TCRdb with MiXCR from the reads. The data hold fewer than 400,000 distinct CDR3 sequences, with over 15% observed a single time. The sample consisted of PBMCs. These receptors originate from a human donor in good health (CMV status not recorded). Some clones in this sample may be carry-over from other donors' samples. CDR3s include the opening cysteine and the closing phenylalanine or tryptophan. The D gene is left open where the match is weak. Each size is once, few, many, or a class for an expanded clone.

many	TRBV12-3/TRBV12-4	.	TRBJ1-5	TGTGCCAGCAGCGAGGGGGTTAATCAGCCCCAGCATTTT	CASSEGVNQPQHF
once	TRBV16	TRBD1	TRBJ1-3	TGTGCCAGCAGCCAATTCGACAGGGGGTATGGAAACACCATATATTTT	CASSQFDRGYGNTIYF
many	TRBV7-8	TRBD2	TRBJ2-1	TGTGCCAGCAGCTTAGCTCGACTAGCGGGAGCATACAATGAGCAGTTCTTC	CASSLARLAGAYNEQFF
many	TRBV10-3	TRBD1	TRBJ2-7	TGTGCCATCAGTGACTCCCGGGACAGGGCCTACGAGCAGTACTTC	CAISDSRDRAYEQYF
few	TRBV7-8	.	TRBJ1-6	TGTGCCAGCAGCCTAACGGCGCGGTCCTATAATTCACCCCTCCACTTT	CASSLTARSYNSPLHF
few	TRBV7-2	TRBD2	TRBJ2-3	TGTGCCAGCAGCTTAGGCGGCGGGAGGGTAGGGGTTACGCAGTATTTT	CASSLGGGRVGVTQYF
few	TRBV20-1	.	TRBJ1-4	TGCAGTGCTGAAGGGGGTCAGGGTGAAAAACTGTTTTTT	CSAEGGQGEKLFF
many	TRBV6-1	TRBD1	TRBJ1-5	TGTGCCAGCACAACAGGGGATAATCAGCCCCAGCATTTT	CASTTGDNQPQHF
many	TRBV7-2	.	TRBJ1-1	TGTGCCAGCAGCTTAAGGGAGCCTGAAGCTTTCTTT	CASSLREPEAFF
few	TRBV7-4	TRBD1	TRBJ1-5	TGTGCCAGCAGCTTAGGTCCCCGGACAGGGGACAATCAGCCCCAGCATTTT	CASSLGPRTGDNQPQHF
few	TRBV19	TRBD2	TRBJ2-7	TGTGCCAGTAGTACCCGGACTAGCGGGGGGTCCTACGAGCAGTACTTC	CASSTRTSGGSYEQYF